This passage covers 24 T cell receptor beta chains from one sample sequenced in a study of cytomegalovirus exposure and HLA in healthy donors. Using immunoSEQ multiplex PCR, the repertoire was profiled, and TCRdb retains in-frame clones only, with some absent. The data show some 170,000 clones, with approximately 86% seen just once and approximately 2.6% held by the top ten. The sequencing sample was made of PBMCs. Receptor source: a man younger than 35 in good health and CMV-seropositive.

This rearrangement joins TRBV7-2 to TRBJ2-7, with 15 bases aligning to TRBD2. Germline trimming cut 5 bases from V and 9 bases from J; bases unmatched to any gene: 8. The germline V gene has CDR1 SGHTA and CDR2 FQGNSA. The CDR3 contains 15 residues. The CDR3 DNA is TGTGCCAGCAGCCCCGGACTAGCGGGAGGGCCCCGGCAGTACTTC. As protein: CASSPGLAGGPRQYF.

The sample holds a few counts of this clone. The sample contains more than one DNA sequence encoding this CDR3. CDR3 protein: CSVDNEEETQYF. In nucleotides, the CDR3 is TGCAGCGTTGACAACGAGGAAGAGACCCAGTACTTC. The chain employs TRBV29-1 and TRBJ2-5, with D unclear. Trimming shortened V by 3 bases and J by 3 bases, and 8 bases separated the two germline ends. The length of the CDR3 is 12 residues. Per germline, CDR1 SQVTM and CDR2 ANQGSEA.

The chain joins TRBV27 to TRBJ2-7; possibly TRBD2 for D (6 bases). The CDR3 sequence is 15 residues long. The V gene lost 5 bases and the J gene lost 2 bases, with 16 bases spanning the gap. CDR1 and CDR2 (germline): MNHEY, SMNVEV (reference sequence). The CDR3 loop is CASSKSLREAYEQYF. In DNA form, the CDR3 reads TGTGCCAGCAGTAAGAGTCTGAGGGAGGCCTACGAGCAGTACTTC.

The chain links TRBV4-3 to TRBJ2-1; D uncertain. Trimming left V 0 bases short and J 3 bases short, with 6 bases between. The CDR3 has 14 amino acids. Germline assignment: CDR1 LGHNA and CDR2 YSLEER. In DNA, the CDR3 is TGCGCCAGCAGCCAAGATTCAGGCTACAATGAGCAGTTCTTC. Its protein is CASSQDSGYNEQFF.

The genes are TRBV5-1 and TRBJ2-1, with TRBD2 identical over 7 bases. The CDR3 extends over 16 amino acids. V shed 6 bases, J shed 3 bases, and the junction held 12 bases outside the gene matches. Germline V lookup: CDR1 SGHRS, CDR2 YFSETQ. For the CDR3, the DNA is TGCGCCAGCACCCGGCCGGGCGGGAGAGACTACAATGAGCAGTTCTTC. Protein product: CASTRPGGRDYNEQFF.

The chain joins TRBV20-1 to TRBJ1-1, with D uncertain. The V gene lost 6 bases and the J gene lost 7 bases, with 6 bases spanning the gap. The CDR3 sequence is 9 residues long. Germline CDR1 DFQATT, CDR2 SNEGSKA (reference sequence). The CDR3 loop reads CSAAGEAFF. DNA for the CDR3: TGCAGTGCGGCGGGTGAAGCTTTCTTT.

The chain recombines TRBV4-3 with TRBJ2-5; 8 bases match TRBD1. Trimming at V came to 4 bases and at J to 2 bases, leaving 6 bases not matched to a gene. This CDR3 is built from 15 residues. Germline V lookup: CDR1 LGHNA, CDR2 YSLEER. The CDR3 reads CASSPNRGEQETQYF. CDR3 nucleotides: TGCGCCAGCAGCCCCAACAGGGGGGAGCAAGAGACCCAGTACTTC.

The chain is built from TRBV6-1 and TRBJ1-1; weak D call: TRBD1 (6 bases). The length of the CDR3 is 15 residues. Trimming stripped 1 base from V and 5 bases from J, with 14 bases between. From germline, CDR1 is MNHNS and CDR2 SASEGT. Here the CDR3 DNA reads TGTGCCAGCAGTGAAGAGGGGGGGCTGGGGACTGAAGCTTTCTTT. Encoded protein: CASSEEGGLGTEAFF.

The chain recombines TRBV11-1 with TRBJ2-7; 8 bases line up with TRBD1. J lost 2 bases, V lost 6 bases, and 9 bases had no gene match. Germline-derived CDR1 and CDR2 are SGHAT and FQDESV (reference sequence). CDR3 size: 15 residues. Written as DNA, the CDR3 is TGTGCCAGCAGGGGTAAGGACAGGGCCCCCTACGAGCAGTACTTC. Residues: CASRGKDRAPYEQYF.

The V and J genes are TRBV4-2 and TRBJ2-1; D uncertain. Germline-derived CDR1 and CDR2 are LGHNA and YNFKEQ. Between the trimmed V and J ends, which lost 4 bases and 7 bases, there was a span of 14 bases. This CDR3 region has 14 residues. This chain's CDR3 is CASSPSNMENEQFF. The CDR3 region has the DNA TGTGCCAGCAGCCCCAGCAACATGGAGAATGAGCAGTTCTTC.

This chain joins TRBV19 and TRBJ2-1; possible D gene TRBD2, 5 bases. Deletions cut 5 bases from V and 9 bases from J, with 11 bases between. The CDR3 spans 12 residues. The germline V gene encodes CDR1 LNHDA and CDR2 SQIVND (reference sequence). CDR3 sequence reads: CASSSFGGEQFF. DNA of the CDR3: TGTGCCAGTAGTTCATTTGGAGGTGAGCAGTTCTTC.

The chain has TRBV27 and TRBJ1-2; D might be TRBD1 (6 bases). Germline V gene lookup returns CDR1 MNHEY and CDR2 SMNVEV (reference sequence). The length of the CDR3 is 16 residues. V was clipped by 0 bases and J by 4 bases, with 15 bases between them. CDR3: CASSLSGARRGYGYTF. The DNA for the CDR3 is TGTGCCAGCAGTTTATCGGGGGCCCGCAGGGGCTATGGCTACACCTTC.

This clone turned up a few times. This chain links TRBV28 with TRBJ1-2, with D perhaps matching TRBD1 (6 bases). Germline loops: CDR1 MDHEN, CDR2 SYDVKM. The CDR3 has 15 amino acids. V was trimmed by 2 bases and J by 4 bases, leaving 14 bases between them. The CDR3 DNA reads TGTGCCAGCAGTTTAGGTTTGAGGGGGGGCTATGGCTACACCTTC. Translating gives CASSLGLRGGYGYTF.

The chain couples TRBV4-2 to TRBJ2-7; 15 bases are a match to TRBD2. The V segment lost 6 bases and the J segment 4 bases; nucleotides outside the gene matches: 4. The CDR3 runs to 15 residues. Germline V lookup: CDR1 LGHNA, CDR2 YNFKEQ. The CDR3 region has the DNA TGTGCCAGCAGAGCCGGGACTAGCGGGGGGTACGAGCAGTACTTC. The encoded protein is CASRAGTSGGYEQYF.

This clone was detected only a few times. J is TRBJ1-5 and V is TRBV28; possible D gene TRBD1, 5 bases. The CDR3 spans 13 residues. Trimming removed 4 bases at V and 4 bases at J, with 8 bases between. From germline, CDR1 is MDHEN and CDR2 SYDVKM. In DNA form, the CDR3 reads TGTGCCAGCAGTTGGGGGAGGAATCAGCCCCAGCATTTT. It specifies CASSWGRNQPQHF.

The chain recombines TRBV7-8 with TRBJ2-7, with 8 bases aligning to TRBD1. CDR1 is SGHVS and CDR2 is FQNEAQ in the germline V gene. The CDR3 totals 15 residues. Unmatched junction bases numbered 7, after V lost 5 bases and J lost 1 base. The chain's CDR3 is CASSSDRGLSYEQYF. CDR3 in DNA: TGTGCCAGCAGCAGCGACAGGGGTCTTTCCTACGAGCAGTACTTC.

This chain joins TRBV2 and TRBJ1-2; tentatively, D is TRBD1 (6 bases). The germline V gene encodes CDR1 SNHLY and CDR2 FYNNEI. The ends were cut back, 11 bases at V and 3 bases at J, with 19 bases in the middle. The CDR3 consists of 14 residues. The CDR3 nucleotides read TGTGCCGGGAAGACAGGATTTCTTGACTATGGCTACACCTTC. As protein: CAGKTGFLDYGYTF.

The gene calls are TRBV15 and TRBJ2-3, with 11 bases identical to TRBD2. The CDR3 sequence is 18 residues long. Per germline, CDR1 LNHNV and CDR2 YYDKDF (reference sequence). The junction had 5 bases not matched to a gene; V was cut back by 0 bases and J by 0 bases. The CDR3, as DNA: TGTGCCACCAGCAGAGATAAAGGGACTAGCGGAAGCACAGATACGCAGTATTTT. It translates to CATSRDKGTSGSTDTQYF. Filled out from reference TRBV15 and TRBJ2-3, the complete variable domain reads DAMVIQNPRYQVTQFGKPVTLSCSQTLNHNVMYWYQQKSSQAPKLLFHYYDKDFNNEADTPDNFQSRRPNTSFCFLDIRSPGLGDTAMYLCATSRDKGTSGSTDTQYFGPGTRLTVL.

CDR3 DNA sequence: TGTGCCAGCAGTTTCCAGGGAGGAGAGACCCAGTACTTC. This encodes CASSFQGGETQYF. V gene TRBV27 combines with J gene TRBJ2-5; D might be TRBD2 (6 bases). CDR1 is MNHEY, CDR2 SMNVEV, per germline (reference sequence). With 3 bases removed from V and 4 bases from J, the gap between germline ends came to 9 bases. The CDR3 spans 13 residues.

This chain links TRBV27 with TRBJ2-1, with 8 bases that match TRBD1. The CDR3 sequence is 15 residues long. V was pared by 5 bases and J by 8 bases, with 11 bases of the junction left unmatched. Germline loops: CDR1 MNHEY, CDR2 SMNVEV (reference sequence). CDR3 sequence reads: CASSPQQGASDEQFF. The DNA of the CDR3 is TGTGCCAGCAGTCCACAGCAGGGGGCATCCGATGAGCAGTTCTTC.

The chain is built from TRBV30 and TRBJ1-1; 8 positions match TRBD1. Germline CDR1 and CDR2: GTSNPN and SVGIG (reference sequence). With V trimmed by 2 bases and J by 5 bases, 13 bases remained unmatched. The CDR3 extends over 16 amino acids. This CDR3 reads CAWSQNRGMLVTEAFF. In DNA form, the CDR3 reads TGTGCCTGGAGTCAAAACAGGGGGATGCTCGTAACTGAAGCTTTCTTT.

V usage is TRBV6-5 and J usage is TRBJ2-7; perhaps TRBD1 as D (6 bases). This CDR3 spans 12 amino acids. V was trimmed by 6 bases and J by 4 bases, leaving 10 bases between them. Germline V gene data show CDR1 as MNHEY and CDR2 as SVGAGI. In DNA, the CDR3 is TGTGCCAGCAGCCACCAGGGGTACGAGCAGTACTTC. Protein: CASSHQGYEQYF.

CDR3 amino acids: CASSLGGLRGTLHF. CDR3 nucleotide sequence: TGTGCCAGCAGTTTAGGTGGACTGCGGGGGACCCTCCACTTT. The chain uses TRBV28 and TRBJ1-6, with D possibly matching TRBD1 (5 bases). This CDR3 region has 14 residues. Deletions cut 2 bases from V and 14 bases from J, with 16 bases between. Germline V gene sequence: CDR1 MDHEN, CDR2 SYDVKM.

The CDR3 DNA reads TGTGCCAGCAGCTTAGTGCAGGGGTCGGACACTGAAGCTTTCTTT. Amino acid sequence: CASSLVQGSDTEAFF. J is TRBJ1-1 and V is TRBV13; D possibly corresponds to TRBD1 (6 bases). In germline, CDR1 is PRHDT, CDR2 FYEKMQ (reference sequence). The CDR3 sequence is 15 residues long. The germline V and J ends were trimmed by 1 base and 3 bases, with 12 bases remaining between them.